Here is one T cell receptor (beta chain) with its context. Alongside a J-beta primer mix, a sample-barcoded 5' primer served in a second PCR lasting roughly 6 to 11 cycles. TCRdb passed the 5' RACE reads through MiXCR, listing each CDR3 protein once. The sample consists of around 780,000 distinct CDR3 sequences, more than 55% of them appearing once. This entry is derived from a study of blood T cells in healthy people across ages. Trimming took 7 bases from V and 0 from J, leaving 20 bases between them. CDR3 length: 16 residues. Germline CDR1 SGDLS, CDR2 YYNGEE. This TCR was sampled from a man aged 40-49 years in good health. Sequencing was done on a sample of blood. This sequence joins TRBV9 and TRBJ2-7; D ambiguous. The CDR3, as DNA: TGTGCCAGCGAGGTGCCCACGCCCCGAGCCTCCTACGAGCAGTACTTC. This encodes CASEVPTPRASYEQYF.